This TCR beta chain was identified during a study of blood T cell repertoires in COVID-19. Study at large: COVID-19 samples, acute and convalescent, were from the United States, Italy and Spain.

Libraries were prepared by immunoSEQ multiplex PCR; TCRdb keeps only in-frame clonotypes and omits some of them. The sample lists about 280,000 clones, about 89% occurring once. CDR3 size: 15 residues. From germline, CDR1 is SGHRS and CDR2 YFSETQ. Trimming left V 0 bases short and J 2 bases short, with 12 bases between. The chain has TRBV5-1 and TRBJ2-7; the D gene is possibly TRBD2 (6 bases). Sequenced material: peripheral blood. The sequence came from a man aged 35-49 years with active or convalescent COVID-19. CDR3 protein: CASSLGGGATYEQYF. CDR3 coding DNA: TGCGCCAGCAGCTTGGGAGGCGGGGCCACCTACGAGCAGTACTTC.